Given below is one T cell receptor (beta chain) in context. The data derive from a study of blood T cell repertoires in COVID-19. Study-wide context: Both acute and convalescent COVID-19 samples were obtained from the United States, Italy and Spain.

Everyone who took part was roughly 18 to 89 years old, and they came from about two dozen US areas. Per the original data handling: Estimated nucleated cell counts came from reference gene primer amplification. The protocol was immunoSEQ multiplex PCR, while the TCRdb copy is restricted to in-frame clones and leaves out a portion. V and J calls and clone size are as listed in that table; D and trimming were resolved from the DNA. The profile shows a few hundred thousand clones, 86% of them singletons. CDR3 length: 15 amino acids. J gave up 0 bases and V 4 bases, and 3 bases lay outside the gene matches. Germline V gives CDR1 MGHRA, CDR2 YSYEKL.

The receptor was derived from a woman aged 50 to 60 in a cohort exposed to, infected with or recovered from COVID-19 (not recorded which). The chain is built from TRBV4-1 and TRBJ1-5; TRBD1 matches at 7 bases. The sequencing input was PBMCs or T cells enriched from blood (not recorded which). The CDR3 nucleotides are TGCGCCAGCAGCCCGGACAGGACTAGCAATCAGCCCCAGCATTTT. Translation: CASSPDRTSNQPQHF.